The sequence of this T cell receptor beta chain was determined in a study of PD-1 blockade in classical Hodgkin lymphoma. The germline gives CDR1 SGHVS, CDR2 FQNEAQ. This CDR3 contains 14 residues. V was clipped by 5 bases and J by 4 bases, with 14 bases between them. A note on this clone: Its specificity is not known.

Regarding the study as a whole: Newly diagnosed patients reportedly had lower baseline TCR diversity than healthy donors. CD4+ TCR diversity, unlike CD8+, rose significantly by C4D1. Nothing has yet pinned down what causes the repertoire differences, possibly disease activity or prior therapy.

The sample's time point: cycle 4 day 1 (C4D1), after more than five weeks of nivolumab. Each of the patients experienced relapse following autologous stem cell transplantation, and their brentuximab vedotin exposure differed. It was by magnetic negative selection that CD4+ T cells were purified from thawed PBMCs. Data came from immunoSEQ multiplex PCR; TCRdb stores just in-frame clones and leaves some out. The sample includes about 12,000 clones, just under 85% of them seen just once. This chain links TRBV7-8 with TRBJ1-1, with a possible D match to TRBD1 (5 bases). This TCR was sampled from a human donor with classical Hodgkin lymphoma. The material sequenced was CD4+ T cells from blood, taken before the fourth cycle of nivolumab. CDR3 sequence reads: CASSPGLWGTEAFF. The CDR3 DNA sequence: TGTGCCAGCAGCCCGGGACTTTGGGGCACTGAAGCTTTCTTT.